Following are 32 T cell receptor beta chains from one sample sequenced in a study of OX40 agonist ivuxolimab in advanced cancers. The receptor library was made with the immunoSEQ multiplex PCR assay. The source is immuneACCESS, and TCRdb retained only in-frame sequences with V and J called. Part of the clones is not carried over; for the studies checked, unresolved V genes explain less than half of this, and the remainder is unexplained. For this sample the table gives 8,000 to 9,500 clones, of which 85% to 90% were detected only once. Jointly, the top ten make up 4.4% of the sample. The sample here was CD4+ or CD8+ T cells sorted from blood, taken in a trial of the OX40 agonist ivuxolimab. The receptors derive from an adult with an advanced solid tumor such as melanoma, head and neck, liver or kidney cancer.

The rearrangement uses TRBV7-2 and TRBJ2-2, with D possibly called TRBD1 or TRBD2 (5 bases each). V shed 9 bases and J shed 2 bases, with 13 bases lying between them. Germline values: CDR1 SGHTA, CDR2 FQGNSA. The CDR3 has 14 residues. CDR3 sequence (DNA): TGTGCCAGAGAGGCAGGGAGTAACACCGGGGAGCTGTTTTTT. Amino acids: CAREAGSNTGELFF.

This chain connects TRBV5-1 to TRBJ1-4; D gene ambiguous. The CDR3 length is 17 residues. Germline CDR1 and CDR2: SGHRS and YFSETQ. Deletions cut 1 base from V and 0 bases from J, with 13 bases between. CDR3 DNA sequence: TGCGCCAGCAGCTTGTCGGCCGATCCTACAACTAATGAAAAACTGTTTTTT. Translation gives CASSLSADPTTNEKLFF.

This sequence joins TRBV5-6 and TRBJ2-3; TRBD2 agrees at 10 bases. This CDR3 region has 15 residues. J lost 3 bases, V lost 3 bases, and 4 bases had no gene match. The germline gives CDR1 SGHDT, CDR2 YYEEEE. This CDR3 is CASSSTSGLTDTQYF. In DNA, the CDR3 is TGTGCCAGCAGCTCGACTAGCGGGCTAACAGATACGCAGTATTTT.

J is TRBJ2-3 and V is TRBV2, with D possibly TRBD1 on 5 matching bases. Trimming stripped 3 bases from V and 1 base from J, with 8 bases between. CDR3 length: 14 residues. From germline, CDR1 is SNHLY and CDR2 FYNNEI. The CDR3 is CASSDQGGTDTQYF. In DNA form, the CDR3 reads TGTGCCAGCAGTGATCAGGGTGGCACAGATACGCAGTATTTT.

V and J are TRBV13 and TRBJ2-5, with D uncertain. The CDR3 is 15 amino acids. Trimming shortened V by 5 bases and J by 7 bases, and 20 bases separated the two germline ends. In germline, CDR1 is PRHDT, CDR2 FYEKMQ (reference sequence). Here the CDR3 reads CASSPQIGHAGTQYF. The CDR3 nucleotides read TGTGCCAGCAGCCCCCAGATAGGGCACGCTGGGACCCAGTACTTC.

The rearrangement joins TRBV15 to TRBJ2-5; D not certain. Trimming shortened V by 5 bases and J by 4 bases, and 8 bases separated the two germline ends. The germline CDR1 and CDR2 sequences are LNHNV and YYDKDF (reference sequence). This CDR3 has 12 amino acids. DNA for the CDR3: TGTGCCACCAGCTGGGTTTCAGAGACCCAGTACTTC. Encoded protein: CATSWVSETQYF.

This chain joins TRBV29-1 and TRBJ1-3; 7 nucleotides align to TRBD1. Unmatched junction bases numbered 16, after V lost 0 bases and J lost 5 bases. Germline V gene lookup returns CDR1 SQVTM and CDR2 ANQGSEA. The CDR3 has 18 amino acids. CDR3 coding DNA: TGCAGCGTTGAAGATCGGGGCGCAAGGGGGCTTCTCCGAAACACCATATATTTT. Its protein product is CSVEDRGARGLLRNTIYF.

This clone came up a few times. The CDR3 DNA follows: TGTGCCAGCAGTCCCCTCGGACAGGGAATGGACAAAAACATTCAGTACTTC. The encoded protein is CASSPLGQGMDKNIQYF. J is TRBJ2-4 and V is TRBV27; TRBD1 matches at 8 bases. This CDR3 contains 17 residues. V lost 5 bases, J lost 3 bases, and 12 bases stayed unmatched. Germline loops: CDR1 MNHEY, CDR2 SMNVEV (reference sequence).

J is TRBJ2-1 and V is TRBV4-3; D might be TRBD2 (6 bases). Trimming removed 1 base from V and 8 bases from J, with 15 bases in between. CDR3 size: 15 residues. The germline CDR1 and CDR2 sequences are LGHNA and YSLEER. CDR3 residues: CASSQVREVVDEQFF. The DNA of the CDR3 is TGCGCCAGCAGCCAAGTGAGGGAGGTAGTGGATGAGCAGTTCTTC.

The V and J genes are TRBV27 and TRBJ2-6; D unclear. V was trimmed by 5 bases and J by 2 bases, leaving 7 bases between them. CDR3 length: 14 residues. CDR1 MNHEY and CDR2 SMNVEV come from the germline V gene (reference sequence). As DNA, the CDR3 is TGTGCCAGCAGTATCAACGCTGGGGCCAACGTCCTGACTTTC. It translates to CASSINAGANVLTF. The full variable domain, its missing parts supplied by reference TRBV27 and TRBJ2-6, is EAQVTQNPRYLITVTGKKLTVTCSQNMNHEYMSWYRQDPGLGLRQIYYSMNVEVTDKGDVPEGYKVSRKEKRNFPLILESPSPNQTSLYFCASSINAGANVLTFGAGSRLTVL.

The rearrangement links TRBV19 to TRBJ2-3; D gene unclear. Germline CDR1 and CDR2: LNHDA and SQIVND (reference sequence). Trimming left V 5 bases short and J 3 bases short, with 12 bases between. This CDR3 region has 14 residues. The CDR3 here is CASSPGFRTDTQYF. CDR3 bases: TGTGCCAGTAGTCCCGGGTTTCGGACAGATACGCAGTATTTT.

The chain couples TRBV19 to TRBJ1-1; TRBD1 aligns across 7 bases. V trimming: 6 bases; J trimming: 5 bases; junction bases outside the gene matches: 9. The germline CDR1 and CDR2 sequences are LNHDA and SQIVND (reference sequence). CDR3 length: 14 amino acids. CDR3 sequence: CASRGTAGGTEAFF. The CDR3 DNA reads TGTGCCAGTAGGGGGACAGCCGGGGGGACTGAAGCTTTCTTT.

J is TRBJ2-3 and V is TRBV5-6, with unresolved D. This CDR3 spans 16 amino acids. Trimming pared 0 bases from V and 0 bases from J, leaving 11 bases between. Germline V gene lookup returns CDR1 SGHDT and CDR2 YYEEEE. The CDR3 DNA is TGTGCCAGCAGCTTGGTGGTGGGCCTTAGCACAGATACGCAGTATTTT. It translates to CASSLVVGLSTDTQYF.

V gene TRBV6-6 combines with J gene TRBJ2-1; the match to TRBD2 covers 8 bases. The germline gives CDR1 MNHNY, CDR2 SVGAGI (reference sequence). J gave up 3 bases and V 5 bases, and 3 bases lay outside the gene matches. This CDR3 has 14 amino acids. CDR3 in DNA: TGTGCCAGCAGTAAGAGCGGGAGCTACAATGAGCAGTTCTTC. This codes for CASSKSGSYNEQFF.

In its sample, this clone was seen once. The chain combines TRBV11-1 with TRBJ2-7; 10 nucleotides line up with TRBD1. V lost 5 bases to trimming and J lost 7 bases; unmatched junction nucleotides: 5. The CDR3 length is 13 residues. Germline loops: CDR1 SGHAT, CDR2 FQDESV (reference sequence). CDR3 sequence reads: CASSRQGAREQYV. The CDR3 coding sequence is TGTGCCAGCAGCCGACAGGGGGCACGGGAGCAGTACGTC.

The chain couples TRBV19 to TRBJ2-3; D gene ambiguous. CDR3 length equals 12 residues. CDR1 LNHDA and CDR2 SQIVND come from the germline V gene (reference sequence). Trimming removed 6 bases from V and 6 bases from J, with 10 bases in between. CDR3 sequence reads: CASRQTADTQYF. In nucleotides, the CDR3 is TGTGCCAGTAGGCAGACGGCGGATACGCAGTATTTT.

V gene TRBV27 combines with J gene TRBJ2-1, with TRBD2 matching 9 bases. Looked up from germline, CDR1 is MNHEY and CDR2 is SMNVEV (reference sequence). The CDR3 spans 14 residues. V gave up 3 bases and J gave up 9 bases; unmatched junction bases: 6. CDR3 amino acids: CASSFGSGSFEQFF. CDR3 nucleotides: TGTGCCAGCAGTTTTGGTAGCGGGAGTTTTGAGCAGTTCTTC.

This chain links TRBV6-5 with TRBJ1-5, with D unresolved. The CDR3 is 12 residues long. The germline V gene has CDR1 MNHEY and CDR2 SVGAGI. Trimming stripped 6 bases from V and 3 bases from J, with 6 bases between. DNA for the CDR3: TGTGCCAGCAGGGCGAACAATCAGCCCCAGCATTTT. Amino acids: CASRANNQPQHF.

This clone was seen just once. The V gene is TRBV5-1, the J gene TRBJ1-4; D unresolved. Looked up from germline, CDR1 is SGHRS and CDR2 is YFSETQ. The CDR3 spans 16 residues. Trimming took 4 bases from V and 0 from J, leaving 13 bases between them. The CDR3 DNA sequence: TGCGCCAGCAGCCGGGGTCACCAATCAACTAATGAAAAACTGTTTTTT. This encodes CASSRGHQSTNEKLFF.

The chain carries TRBV5-1 and TRBJ2-3; 9 bases are shared with TRBD1. Germline V gives CDR1 SGHRS, CDR2 YFSETQ. Trimming cost V 2 bases and J 3 bases; bases outside gene matches: 4. This CDR3 region has 15 residues. CDR3 residues: CASSLQGARTDTQYF. In DNA, the CDR3 is TGCGCCAGCAGCTTACAGGGGGCGCGAACAGATACGCAGTATTTT.

This sequence joins TRBV7-9 and TRBJ2-1; 7 bases are a match to TRBD2. Unmatched junction bases numbered 16, after V lost 4 bases and J lost 1 base. Germline V CDR1 and CDR2: SEHNR, FQNEAQ (reference sequence). The CDR3 extends over 19 amino acids. The CDR3 is CASSSFFASGTPSYNEQFF. CDR3 coding DNA: TGTGCCAGCAGCTCTTTCTTCGCTAGCGGAACGCCTTCCTACAATGAGCAGTTCTTC.

This CDR3 reads CASSLGGGGETQYF. The CDR3 nucleotides read TGTGCCAGCAGCTTGGGAGGGGGCGGGGAGACCCAGTACTTC. This sequence joins TRBV7-2 and TRBJ2-5; the D gene could be TRBD1 or TRBD2 (7 bases each). Germline V CDR1 and CDR2: SGHTA, FQGNSA. V dropped 3 bases and J dropped 5 bases, with 13 bases sitting between them. This CDR3 is 14 amino acids long. Full variable domain (missing parts from reference TRBV7-2 and TRBJ2-5): GAGVSQSPSNKVTEKGKDVELRCDPISGHTALYWYRQSLGQGLEFLIYFQGNSAPDKSGLPSDRFSAERTGGSVSTLTIQRTQQEDSAVYLCASSLGGGGETQYFGPGTRLLVL.

This clone appeared a single time. The V gene is TRBV16, the J gene TRBJ2-5; a possible D gene is TRBD2 (6 bases). Between the trimmed V and J ends, which lost 8 bases and 1 base, there was a span of 17 bases. CDR1 and CDR2 from the germline V gene are KGHSY and FQNENV. This CDR3 spans 15 amino acids. This CDR3 is CASAWAGRSQETQYF. For the CDR3, the DNA is TGTGCCAGCGCTTGGGCGGGGCGGTCCCAAGAGACCCAGTACTTC.

This clone appeared once. The chain recombines TRBV14 with TRBJ1-2, with D tentatively TRBD1 (6 bases). Per the germline V gene, CDR1 is SGHDN and CDR2 is FVKESK. Trimming pared 4 bases from V and 1 base from J, leaving 13 bases between. The CDR3 runs 15 residues. The CDR3 sequence is CASSRPGQYNYGYTF. CDR3 coding DNA: TGTGCCAGCAGCCGTCCGGGACAATATAACTATGGCTACACCTTC.

This rearrangement joins TRBV5-1 to TRBJ1-2, with 7 bases lining up with TRBD1. With 4 bases clipped from V and 1 base from J, the junction kept 10 bases outside the gene matches. CDR3 length equals 16 residues. Germline V gene sequence: CDR1 SGHRS, CDR2 YFSETQ. The DNA of the CDR3 is TGCGCCAGCAGCCCCGGCCGCGGACAGGATAACTATGGCTACACCTTC. This codes for CASSPGRGQDNYGYTF.

The chain joins TRBV25-1 to TRBJ2-7; no clear D gene. Trimming removed 5 bases from V and 3 bases from J, with 11 bases in between. The V gene's germline CDR1 is MGHDK and CDR2 SYGVNS. This CDR3 region has 13 residues. The CDR3: CASSPTPLYEQYF. In DNA form, the CDR3 reads TGTGCCAGCAGTCCAACCCCACTCTACGAGCAGTACTTC.

The rearrangement joins TRBV6-1 to TRBJ2-6; D call uncertain. There are 14 residues in the CDR3. Trimming cost V 1 base and J 3 bases, with 4 bases left between them. CDR1 MNHNS and CDR2 SASEGT come from the germline V gene. This chain's CDR3 is CASSEGGGANVLTF. Here the CDR3 DNA reads TGTGCCAGCAGTGAAGGTGGTGGGGCCAACGTCCTGACTTTC.

The chain couples TRBV10-3 to TRBJ2-1; 12 nucleotides line up with TRBD2. CDR1 and CDR2 (germline): ENHRY, SYGVKD. The ends lost 4 bases at V and 6 bases at J; junction bases unmatched: 4. This CDR3 spans 15 amino acids. The CDR3 spells CAISASGRGINEQFF. CDR3 in DNA: TGTGCCATCAGTGCTAGCGGGAGGGGGATCAATGAGCAGTTCTTC.

The J gene is TRBJ2-5, the V gene TRBV5-4; TRBD2 matches 13 bases. Trimming took 4 bases from V and 7 from J; bases not matched to a gene: 7. The CDR3 is made up of 15 amino acids. Germline loops: CDR1 SGHNT, CDR2 YYREEE (reference sequence). The chain's CDR3 is CASSTGTSGMVTQYF. Here the CDR3 DNA reads TGTGCCAGCAGCACTGGGACTAGCGGGATGGTGACCCAGTACTTC.

The chain uses TRBV30 and TRBJ2-7; D gene unclear. CDR1 is GTSNPN, CDR2 SVGIG, per germline (reference sequence). The CDR3 has 15 residues. V gave up 5 bases and J gave up 3 bases, with 20 bases separating them. The CDR3 DNA reads as TGTGCCTGGGGGCAAGGGTCTGGGGTGTACTACGAGCAGTACTTC. Amino acid sequence: CAWGQGSGVYYEQYF.

V is TRBV2 and J is TRBJ1-2; 7 bases agree with TRBD1. Trimming cost V 9 bases and J 3 bases; bases outside gene matches: 7. CDR1 SNHLY and CDR2 FYNNEI come from the germline V gene. This CDR3 has 13 amino acids. CDR3 region: CARSDRAHYGYTF. As DNA, the CDR3 is TGTGCCAGATCCGACAGGGCCCACTATGGCTACACCTTC. The full variable domain, rest sourced from reference TRBV2 and TRBJ1-2, is EPEVTQTPSHQVTQMGQEVILRCVPISNHLYFYWYRQILGQKVEFLVSFYNNEISEKSEIFDDQFSVERPDGSNFTLKIRSTKLEDSAMYFCARSDRAHYGYTFGSGTRLTVV.

CDR3 protein: CASSQWRRHLSEKLFF. In nucleotides, the CDR3 is TGCGCCAGCAGTCAATGGAGGCGGCACTTGAGTGAAAAACTGTTTTTT. V usage is TRBV23-1 and J usage is TRBJ1-4; no clear D. TRBV23-1 is reported as an ORF; its role is uncertain. The CDR3 length is 16 residues. V lost 1 base, J lost 7 bases, and 16 bases lay in between.